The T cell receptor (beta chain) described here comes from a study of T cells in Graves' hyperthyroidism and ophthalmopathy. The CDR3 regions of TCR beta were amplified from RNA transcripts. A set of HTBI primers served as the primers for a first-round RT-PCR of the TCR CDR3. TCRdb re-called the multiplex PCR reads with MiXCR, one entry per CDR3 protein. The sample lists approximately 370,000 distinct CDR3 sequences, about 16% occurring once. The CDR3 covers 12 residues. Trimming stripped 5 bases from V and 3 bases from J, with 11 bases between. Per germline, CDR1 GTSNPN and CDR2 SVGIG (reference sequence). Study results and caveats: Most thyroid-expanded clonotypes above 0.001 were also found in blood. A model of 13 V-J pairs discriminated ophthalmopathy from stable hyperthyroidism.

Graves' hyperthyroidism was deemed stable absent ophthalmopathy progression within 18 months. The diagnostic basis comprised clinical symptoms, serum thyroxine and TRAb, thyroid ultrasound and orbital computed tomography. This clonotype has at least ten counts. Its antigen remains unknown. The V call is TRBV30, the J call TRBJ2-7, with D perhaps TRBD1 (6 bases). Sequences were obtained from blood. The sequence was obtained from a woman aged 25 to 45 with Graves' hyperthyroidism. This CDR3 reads CAWGPTGYEQYF. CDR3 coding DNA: TGTGCCTGGGGACCGACAGGCTACGAGCAGTACTTC. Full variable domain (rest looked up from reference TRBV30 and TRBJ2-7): SQTIHQWPATLVQPVGSPLSLECTVEGTSNPNLYWYRQAAGRGLQLLFYSVGIGQISSEVPQNLSASRPQDRQFILSSKKLLLSDSGFYLCAWGPTGYEQYFGPGTRLTVT.